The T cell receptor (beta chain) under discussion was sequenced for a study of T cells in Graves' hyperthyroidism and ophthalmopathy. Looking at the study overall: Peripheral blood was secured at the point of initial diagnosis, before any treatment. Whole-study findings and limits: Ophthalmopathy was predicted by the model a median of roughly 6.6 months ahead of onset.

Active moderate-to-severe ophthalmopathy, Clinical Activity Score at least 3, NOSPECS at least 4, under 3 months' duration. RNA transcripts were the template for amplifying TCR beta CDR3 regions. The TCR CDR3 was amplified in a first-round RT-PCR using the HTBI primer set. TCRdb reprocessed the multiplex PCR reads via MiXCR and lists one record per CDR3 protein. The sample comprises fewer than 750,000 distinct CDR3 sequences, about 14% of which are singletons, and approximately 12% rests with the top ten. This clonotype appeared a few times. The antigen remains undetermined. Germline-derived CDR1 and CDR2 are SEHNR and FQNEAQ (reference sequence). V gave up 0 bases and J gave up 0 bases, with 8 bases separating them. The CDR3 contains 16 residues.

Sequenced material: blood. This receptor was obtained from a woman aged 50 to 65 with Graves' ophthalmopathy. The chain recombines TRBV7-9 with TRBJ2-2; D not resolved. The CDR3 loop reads CASSLAGVPNTGELFF. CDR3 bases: TGTGCCAGCAGCTTAGCCGGAGTTCCGAACACCGGGGAGCTGTTTTTT.